This paragraph covers one T cell receptor (beta chain) sequence. This record comes from a study of blood T cell repertoires in COVID-19. In the source study's methods: Amplification of reference gene primers was used by the study to estimate nucleated cell counts. Here immunoSEQ multiplex PCR was the method, and the copy in TCRdb shows in-frame clones only, minus some. Clone size and V and J calls were adopted from that table, with D and trimming inferred from the DNA. The data hold about 220,000 clones, with around 83% observed a single time. The CDR3 is 14 amino acids. The V and J ends lost 5 bases and 4 bases, in that order; junction bases with no gene match: 6. Germline values: CDR1 SGHAT, CDR2 FQDESV (reference sequence).

This receptor was obtained from a man between 50 and 59 years old with active or convalescent COVID-19. Sequenced: peripheral blood. The V call is TRBV11-1, the J call TRBJ2-3, with TRBD1 matching 7 bases. This chain's CDR3 is CASSNRGRADTQYF. As DNA, the CDR3 is TGTGCCAGCAGCAACAGGGGCCGCGCAGATACGCAGTATTTT.